This T cell receptor beta chain was documented in a study of blood T cell repertoires in COVID-19. The CDR3 has 14 amino acids. V shed 6 bases, J shed 5 bases, and the junction held 4 bases outside the gene matches. The germline CDR1 and CDR2 sequences are KGHDR and SFDVKD. Sequencing was performed with immunoSEQ multiplex PCR; in TCRdb, only in-frame clones are kept and a portion is missing. The repertoire consists of approximately 200,000 clones, with about 90% occurring once and the leading ten covering 0.95% to 1.5%. Adults between about 18 and 95 years of age took part from about 24 US areas. Participants reported their clinical history, and cohort assignment relied on those reports.

The chain has TRBV24-1 and TRBJ2-4; 9 positions match TRBD1. This receptor was obtained from a man aged 30 to 45 who had recovered from COVID-19. The sequencing input was PBMCs or T cells enriched from blood (not recorded which). The CDR3 loop reads CATSSRDRENIQYF. The DNA of the CDR3 is TGTGCCACCAGTTCCCGGGACAGGGAAAACATTCAGTACTTC.